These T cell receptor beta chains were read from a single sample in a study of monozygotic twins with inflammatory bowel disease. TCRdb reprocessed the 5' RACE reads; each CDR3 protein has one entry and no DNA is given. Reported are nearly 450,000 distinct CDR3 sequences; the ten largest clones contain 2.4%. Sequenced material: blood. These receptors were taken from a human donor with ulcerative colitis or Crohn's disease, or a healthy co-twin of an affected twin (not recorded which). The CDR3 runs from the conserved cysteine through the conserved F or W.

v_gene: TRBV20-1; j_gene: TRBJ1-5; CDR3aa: CSARGGANQPQHF
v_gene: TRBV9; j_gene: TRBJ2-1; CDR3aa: CASSPPQRGGLNEQFF
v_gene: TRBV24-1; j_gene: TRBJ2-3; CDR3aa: CATSEIGQGRTDTQYF
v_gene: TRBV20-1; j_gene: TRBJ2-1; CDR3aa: CSARQGGPYNEQFF
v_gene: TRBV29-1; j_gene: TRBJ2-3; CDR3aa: CSVGPSGSGTDTQYF
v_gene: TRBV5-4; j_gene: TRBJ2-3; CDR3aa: CASSRLQGTDTQYF
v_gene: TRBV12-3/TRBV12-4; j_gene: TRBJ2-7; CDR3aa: CASSPGTPREQYF
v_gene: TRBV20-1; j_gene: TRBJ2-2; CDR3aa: CSALGQEPGELFF
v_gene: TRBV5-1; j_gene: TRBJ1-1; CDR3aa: CASSHGQGSEAFF
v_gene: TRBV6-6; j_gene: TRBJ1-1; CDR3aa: CASTRTGTEAFF
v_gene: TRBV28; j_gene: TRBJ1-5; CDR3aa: CASTTGLGNQPQHF
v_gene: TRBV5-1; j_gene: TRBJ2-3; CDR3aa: CASSVPTSGATDTQYF
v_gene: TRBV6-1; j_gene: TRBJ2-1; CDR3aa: CASTTLGGGNYNEQFF
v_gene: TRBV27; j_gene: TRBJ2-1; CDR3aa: CASSLGSGVYNEQFF
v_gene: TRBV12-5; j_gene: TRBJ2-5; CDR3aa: CASGPTSGGETQYF
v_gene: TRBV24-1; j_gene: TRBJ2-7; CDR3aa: CATSDLWDPSYEQYF
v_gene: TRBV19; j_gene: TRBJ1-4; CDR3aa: CASAGDSFNEKLFF
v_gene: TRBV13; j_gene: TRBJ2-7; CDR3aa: CASSLGPGEAYEQYF
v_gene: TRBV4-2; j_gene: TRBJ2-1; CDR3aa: CASSQGVASSYNEQFF
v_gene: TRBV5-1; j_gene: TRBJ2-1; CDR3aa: CASSLGLLNEQFF
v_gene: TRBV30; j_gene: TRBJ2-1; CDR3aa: CAWSVGRTEQFF
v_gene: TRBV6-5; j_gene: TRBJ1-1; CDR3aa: CASSWGGREPEAFF
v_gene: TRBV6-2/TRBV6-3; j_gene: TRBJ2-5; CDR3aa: CASSYSAGDQETQYF
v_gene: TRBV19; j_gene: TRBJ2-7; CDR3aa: CASSTFLDTSYEQYF
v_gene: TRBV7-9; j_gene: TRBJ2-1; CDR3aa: CASSPSGVTEQFF
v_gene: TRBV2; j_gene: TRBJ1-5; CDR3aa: CASTRGASNQPQHF